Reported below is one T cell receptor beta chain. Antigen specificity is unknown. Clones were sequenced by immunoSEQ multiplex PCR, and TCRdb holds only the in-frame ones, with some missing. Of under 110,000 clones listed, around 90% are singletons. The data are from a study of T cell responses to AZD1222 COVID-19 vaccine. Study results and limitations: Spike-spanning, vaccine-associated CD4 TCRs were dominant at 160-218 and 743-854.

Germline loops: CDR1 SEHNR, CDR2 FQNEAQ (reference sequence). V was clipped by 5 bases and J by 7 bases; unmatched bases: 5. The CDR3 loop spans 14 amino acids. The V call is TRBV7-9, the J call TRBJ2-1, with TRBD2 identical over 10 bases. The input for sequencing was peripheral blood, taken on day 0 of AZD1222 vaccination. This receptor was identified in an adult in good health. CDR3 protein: CASSTTSGVNEQFF. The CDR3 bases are TGTGCCAGCAGCACCACTAGCGGGGTTAATGAGCAGTTCTTC.